This T cell receptor (beta chain) was captured by sequencing in a study of blood T cell repertoires in COVID-19. Authors' processing steps: Reference gene primer amplification yielded estimated nucleated cell counts. Sequencing used immunoSEQ multiplex PCR; TCRdb keeps in-frame clones, though not all of them. D and trimming come from the DNA, and the V and J calls and clone size come from that table. The repertoire holds around 95,000 clones, just over 85% seen once, with around 5.4% in the top ten. Looked up from germline, CDR1 is MDHEN and CDR2 is SYDVKM. Unmatched junction bases numbered 10, after V lost 2 bases and J lost 5 bases. This CDR3 has 17 residues.

What was sequenced was peripheral blood. The V call is TRBV28, the J call TRBJ2-7; TRBD2 matches 12 bases. This receptor was obtained from a human donor in a cohort sampled during active COVID-19. The CDR3 loop is CASSLIPLAGGPDEQYF. The CDR3 DNA reads TGTGCCAGCAGTTTAATACCTCTAGCGGGAGGGCCCGACGAGCAGTACTTC.